The 30 T cell receptor beta chains below come from one sample, sequenced in a study of T-cell reconstitution after alpha-beta-depleted transplantation in children. Using unique molecular identifiers, the investigators prepared the TCRbeta library. TCRdb called the PCR reads again in MiXCR, with one record for every CDR3 protein. Of around 600,000 distinct CDR3 sequences in the sample, approximately 10% are singletons; the top ten hold approximately 4.1%. Sequenced here: PBMCs from the stem cell graft donor, sampled from the stem cell graft. These receptors all come from a human donor who donated a stem cell graft to a child with acute myeloid leukemia.

This rearrangement joins TRBV13 to TRBJ2-5, with 8 bases matching TRBD1. The CDR3 consists of 16 residues. V was clipped by 3 bases and J by 5 bases; unmatched bases: 11. The germline CDR1 and CDR2 sequences are PRHDT and FYEKMQ (reference sequence). The chain's CDR3 is CASSFRTGLGPETQYF. In DNA, the CDR3 is TGTGCCAGCAGCTTCCGGACAGGGCTGGGTCCGGAGACCCAGTACTTC.

There are many counts of this clonotype. This chain links TRBV21-1 with TRBJ2-1. TRBV21-1 is classified as a pseudogene. This CDR3 contains 14 residues. CDR3 region: CASSKEDFPNEQFF. CDR3 nucleotides: TGTGCCAGCAGCAAAGAAGATTTTCCTAATGAGCAGTTCTTC.

This clonotype showed up just a few times. The chain links TRBV11-2 to TRBJ2-7, with a tentative D call TRBD2 (5 bases). Germline V gene data show CDR1 as SGHAT and CDR2 as FQNNGV. Trimming took off 1 base at V and 5 bases at J, with 12 bases between the two ends. The CDR3 is 14 amino acids. CDR3 sequence: CASSLAGSLHEQYF. For the CDR3, the DNA is TGTGCCAGCAGCTTAGCGGGATCGTTACACGAGCAGTACTTC.

In its sample, this clonotype was seen once. A clone one base away is much larger, so this may be a read error. The V call is TRBV20-1, the J call TRBJ2-1; a possible D gene is TRBD1 (6 bases). V lost 2 bases, J lost 6 bases, and 17 bases lay in between. The CDR3 extends over 15 amino acids. Germline V gene data show CDR1 as DFQATT and CDR2 as SNEGSKA (reference sequence). This chain's CDR3 is CSARRLQGPRNEQFF. CDR3 nucleotide sequence: TGCAGTGCTAGAAGGCTACAGGGTCCCCGCAATGAGCAGTTCTTC.

This clonotype showed up many times. The chain carries TRBV6-4 and TRBJ2-2; 8 bases fit TRBD2. This CDR3 comprises 16 residues. The J segment lost 0 bases and the V segment lost 3 bases, leaving 3 bases of the junction unmatched. Looked up from germline, CDR1 is MRHNA and CDR2 is SNTAGT. The chain's CDR3 is CASSETLAANTGELFF. CDR3 nucleotide sequence: TGTGCCAGCAGTGAAACACTAGCGGCGAACACCGGGGAGCTGTTTTTT.

J is TRBJ2-4 and V is TRBV29-1, with D uncertain. V lost 0 bases and J 7 bases, leaving 10 bases between the germline ends. The germline V gene encodes CDR1 SQVTM and CDR2 ANQGSEA. The CDR3 covers 13 residues. The CDR3 DNA follows: TGCAGCGTTGAAGATCAACGCGTTAACATTCAGTACTTC. Amino acids: CSVEDQRVNIQYF.

The CDR3 protein is CASSYKKVVNTEAFF. Here the CDR3 DNA reads TGTGCCAGCAGCTATAAGAAGGTGGTGAACACTGAAGCTTTCTTT. The chain couples TRBV12-3 or TRBV12-4 to TRBJ1-1; D unclear. The V and J ends lost 6 bases and 0 bases respectively, with 14 bases between them. This CDR3 comprises 15 residues.

In its sample, this clonotype was seen a few times. This chain uses TRBV12-3 or TRBV12-4 with TRBJ2-7, with TRBD1 identical over 12 bases. The V segment lost 7 bases and the J segment 6 bases; nucleotides outside the gene matches: 13. CDR3 length: 16 residues. CDR3 sequence (DNA): TGTGCCAGCACCTCCCCTAAGGGGACAGGGGGCTCCGAGCAGTACTTC. The encoded protein is CASTSPKGTGGSEQYF.

The rearrangement uses TRBV12-3 or TRBV12-4 and TRBJ2-7; D possibly corresponds to TRBD1 (6 bases). Trimming left V 0 bases short and J 2 bases short, with 11 bases between. This CDR3 spans 15 amino acids. The CDR3 spells CASSLAGAITYEQYF. CDR3 in DNA: TGTGCCAGCAGTTTAGCGGGGGCCATAACCTACGAGCAGTACTTC.

This clonotype appeared once. The rearrangement links TRBV20-1 to TRBJ1-5; D uncertain. V lost 3 bases and J 6 bases, leaving 15 bases between the germline ends. This CDR3 is 14 amino acids long. From germline, CDR1 is DFQATT and CDR2 SNEGSKA (reference sequence). The chain's CDR3 is CSASNPRGGQPQHF. The CDR3 DNA follows: TGCAGTGCTAGTAATCCCCGGGGAGGTCAGCCCCAGCATTTT.

The V and J genes are TRBV28 and TRBJ2-3, with 10 bases fitting TRBD2. V was pared by 6 bases and J by 4 bases, with 7 bases of the junction left unmatched. Germline V lookup: CDR1 MDHEN, CDR2 SYDVKM. CDR3 length: 15 amino acids. The CDR3 loop reads CASRSAGGPPDTQYF. DNA of the CDR3: TGTGCCAGCAGATCAGCGGGAGGGCCCCCAGATACGCAGTATTTT.

V is TRBV5-1 and J is TRBJ2-7, with 7 bases identical to TRBD1. The CDR3 runs 14 residues. V lost 1 base, J lost 6 bases, and 7 bases stayed unmatched. Germline V CDR1 and CDR2: SGHRS, YFSETQ. In nucleotides, the CDR3 is TGCGCCAGCAGCTTGAAGACAGGGATGGGCGAGCAGTACTTC. This encodes CASSLKTGMGEQYF.

In this sample, this clonotype turned up a few times. V usage is TRBV19 and J usage is TRBJ1-4; the D is unclear. The CDR3 extends over 12 amino acids. The V and J ends lost 6 bases and 1 base respectively, with 3 bases between them. Per the germline V gene, CDR1 is LNHDA and CDR2 is SQIVND (reference sequence). Written as DNA, the CDR3 is TGTGCCAGTAGGGAAACTAATGAAAAACTGTTTTTT. Amino acid sequence: CASRETNEKLFF.

This clonotype came up many times. The chain recombines TRBV27 with TRBJ2-7; TRBD2 agrees at 10 bases. V was pared by 2 bases and J by 7 bases, with 17 bases of the junction left unmatched. Germline CDR1 is MNHEY and CDR2 is SMNVEV (reference sequence). The CDR3 is made up of 18 amino acids. The CDR3 loop is CASSLSVITSGKSWEQYF. Here the CDR3 DNA reads TGTGCCAGCAGTTTAAGTGTAATAACTAGCGGGAAGAGTTGGGAGCAGTACTTC.

At least ten counts were recorded for this clonotype. This rearrangement joins TRBV30 to TRBJ1-3, with no clear D. The CDR3 spans 12 residues. Germline loops: CDR1 GTSNPN, CDR2 SVGIG (reference sequence). Trimming cost V 5 bases and J 4 bases, with 9 bases left between them. The CDR3 reads CAWGLRGNTIYF. The CDR3 bases are TGTGCCTGGGGGTTAAGGGGAAACACCATATATTTT.

This clonotype was detected many times. This chain joins TRBV10-3 and TRBJ2-5, with 11 bases matching TRBD1. This CDR3 has 13 residues. Germline CDR1 ENHRY, CDR2 SYGVKD. The V gene end was trimmed by 6 bases and the J gene end by 4 bases; junction bases not matched to a gene: 1. CDR3 sequence: CAIRGQGGETQYF. The CDR3 DNA is TGTGCCATCAGGGGACAGGGGGGAGAGACCCAGTACTTC.

This sequence joins TRBV29-1 and TRBJ2-1, with 12 positions matching TRBD2. The V gene's germline CDR1 is SQVTM and CDR2 ANQGSEA. The CDR3 consists of 14 residues. With 7 bases clipped from V and 6 bases from J, the junction kept 7 bases outside the gene matches. The CDR3 here is CSASQGLAGNEQFF. The CDR3 bases are TGCAGCGCCTCTCAGGGACTAGCGGGCAATGAGCAGTTCTTC.

This clonotype appeared a few times. The V gene is TRBV24-1, the J gene TRBJ2-2; the D is unclear. This CDR3 has 13 residues. Germline CDR1 reads KGHDR; CDR2 reads SFDVKD. The germline V and J ends were trimmed by 4 bases and 5 bases, with 7 bases remaining between them. CDR3 residues: CATSEITTGELFF. For the CDR3, the DNA is TGTGCCACCAGTGAAATAACGACCGGGGAGCTGTTTTTT.

This clonotype appeared many times. The chain combines TRBV20-1 with TRBJ2-7; TRBD2 matches at 12 bases. Germline V gene data show CDR1 as DFQATT and CDR2 as SNEGSKA (reference sequence). V trimming: 5 bases; J trimming: 4 bases; junction bases outside the gene matches: 3. The CDR3 spans 13 residues. CDR3 bases: TGCAGTGCTGAGACTAGCGGGAGTTACGAGCAGTACTTC. Translated, it gives CSAETSGSYEQYF.

This clonotype was picked up many times. The V gene is TRBV10-3, the J gene TRBJ2-2; D uncertain. Trimming shortened V by 0 bases and J by 1 base, and 6 bases separated the two germline ends. From germline, CDR1 is ENHRY and CDR2 SYGVKD. This CDR3 comprises 15 residues. Here the CDR3 DNA reads TGTGCCATCAGTGAGTCAACGGGGAACACCGGGGAGCTGTTTTTT. This sequence encodes CAISESTGNTGELFF.

This clonotype was seen a handful of times. The genes are TRBV7-6 and TRBJ1-1, with unresolved D. CDR3 length: 12 residues. Trimming removed 1 base at V and 7 bases at J, with 7 bases between. The V gene's germline CDR1 is SGHVS and CDR2 FNYEAQ. For the CDR3, the DNA is TGTGCCAGCAGCTTAGGGACTTTTGAAGCTTTCTTT. This encodes CASSLGTFEAFF.

This clonotype showed up just a few times. This rearrangement joins TRBV20-1 to TRBJ1-1, with 8 bases lining up with TRBD1. J was trimmed by 4 bases and V by 6 bases; bases with no gene match: 7. Germline assignment: CDR1 DFQATT and CDR2 SNEGSKA (reference sequence). The CDR3 is 13 residues long. CDR3 nucleotides: TGCAGTGCCCGTTCAACAGGGGGCACTGAAGCTTTCTTT. Encoded protein: CSARSTGGTEAFF.

The V gene is TRBV6-6, the J gene TRBJ1-2; D not certain. There are 13 residues in the CDR3. Germline V gene sequence: CDR1 MNHNY, CDR2 SVGAGI (reference sequence). Trimming took 8 bases from V and 2 from J, leaving 12 bases between them. Written as DNA, the CDR3 is TGTGCCAGCGCCACGACGCAGAACTATGGCTACACCTTC. This encodes CASATTQNYGYTF.

This clonotype was detected only a few times. The chain employs TRBV12-3 or TRBV12-4 and TRBJ1-1; D remains ambiguous. The CDR3 runs 13 residues. V was trimmed by 8 bases and J by 1 base, leaving 11 bases between them. The CDR3: CASGARQNTEAFF. In DNA form, the CDR3 reads TGTGCCAGCGGAGCTAGACAGAACACTGAAGCTTTCTTT.

This clonotype was counted a few times. The chain uses TRBV4-2 and TRBJ2-2, with TRBD2 identical over 11 bases. The CDR3 is 17 residues long. Germline V CDR1 and CDR2: LGHNA, YNFKEQ. The trim removed 5 bases at V and 1 base at J, leaving 6 bases unmatched. Here the CDR3 DNA reads TGTGCCAGCAGCAGGCCCGGGACTAGCGGGAACACCGGGGAGCTGTTTTTT. Amino acids: CASSRPGTSGNTGELFF.

This clonotype was seen many times. V is TRBV20-1 and J is TRBJ1-1; 8 bases are a match to TRBD1. Germline trimming cut 6 bases from V and 5 bases from J; bases unmatched to any gene: 11. This CDR3 contains 14 residues. In germline, CDR1 is DFQATT, CDR2 SNEGSKA (reference sequence). DNA of the CDR3: TGCAGTGCAGGGTCGGACAGGGAGGAAACTGAAGCTTTCTTT. This gives the protein CSAGSDREETEAFF.

The chain has TRBV7-9 and TRBJ2-5, with D possibly being TRBD2 (6 bases). Germline CDR1 SEHNR, CDR2 FQNEAQ (reference sequence). The length of the CDR3 is 15 residues. Trimming cost V 7 bases and J 0 bases, with 15 bases left between them. CDR3 residues: CASTDSRGNQETQYF. In DNA, the CDR3 is TGTGCCAGCACCGACTCTCGGGGGAACCAAGAGACCCAGTACTTC.

This clonotype was recorded many times. The rearrangement uses TRBV4-2 and TRBJ2-3; 8 bases map to TRBD2. V dropped 0 bases and J dropped 1; count of bases not matched to a gene: 9. The CDR3 totals 18 residues. CDR1 is LGHNA and CDR2 is YNFKEQ in the germline V gene. As DNA, the CDR3 is TGTGCCAGCAGCCAAGAATCAGGGCTAGCGGGCGGCACAGATACGCAGTATTTT. This translates into CASSQESGLAGGTDTQYF.

This clonotype was detected only a few times. Written as DNA, the CDR3 is TGCAGCGTTGAAGGGGGAGGAGAAAAACTGTTTTTT. Encoded protein: CSVEGGGEKLFF. The chain is built from TRBV29-1 and TRBJ1-4; D unclear. The CDR3 covers 12 residues. CDR1 and CDR2 (germline): SQVTM, ANQGSEA. V was clipped by 1 base and J by 8 bases, with 8 bases between them.

The sample holds a few counts of this clonotype. The V call is TRBV29-1, the J call TRBJ2-4; D unresolved. CDR1 SQVTM and CDR2 ANQGSEA come from the germline V gene. The CDR3 is made up of 14 amino acids. Trimming took 7 bases from V and 0 from J, leaving 13 bases between them. In nucleotides, the CDR3 is TGCAGCGCCACGGGTACATTAGCCAAAAACATTCAGTACTTC. As protein: CSATGTLAKNIQYF.